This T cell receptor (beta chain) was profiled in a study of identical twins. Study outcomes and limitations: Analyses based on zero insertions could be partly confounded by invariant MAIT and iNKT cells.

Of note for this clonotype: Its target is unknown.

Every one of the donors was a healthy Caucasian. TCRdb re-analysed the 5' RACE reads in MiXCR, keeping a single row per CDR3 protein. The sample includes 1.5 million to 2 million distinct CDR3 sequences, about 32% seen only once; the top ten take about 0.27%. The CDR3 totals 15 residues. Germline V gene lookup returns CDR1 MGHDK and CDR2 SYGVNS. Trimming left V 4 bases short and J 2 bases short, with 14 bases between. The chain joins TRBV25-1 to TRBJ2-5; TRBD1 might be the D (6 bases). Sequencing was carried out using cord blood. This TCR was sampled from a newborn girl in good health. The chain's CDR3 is CASSAYRVAQETQYF. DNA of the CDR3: TGTGCCAGCAGTGCTTACAGGGTGGCACAAGAGACCCAGTACTTC.